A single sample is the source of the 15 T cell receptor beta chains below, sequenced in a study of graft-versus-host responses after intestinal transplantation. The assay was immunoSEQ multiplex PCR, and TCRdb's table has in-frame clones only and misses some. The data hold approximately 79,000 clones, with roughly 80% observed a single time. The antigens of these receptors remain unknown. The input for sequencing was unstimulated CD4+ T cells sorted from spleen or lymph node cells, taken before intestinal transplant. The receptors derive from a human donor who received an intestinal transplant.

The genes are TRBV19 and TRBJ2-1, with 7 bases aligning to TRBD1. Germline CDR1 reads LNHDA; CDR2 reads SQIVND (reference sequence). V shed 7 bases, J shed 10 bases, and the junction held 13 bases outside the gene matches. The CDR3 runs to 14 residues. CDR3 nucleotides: TGTGCCAGTACCGCCTGGACAGGTCAACGAGAGCAGTTCTTC. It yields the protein CASTAWTGQREQFF.

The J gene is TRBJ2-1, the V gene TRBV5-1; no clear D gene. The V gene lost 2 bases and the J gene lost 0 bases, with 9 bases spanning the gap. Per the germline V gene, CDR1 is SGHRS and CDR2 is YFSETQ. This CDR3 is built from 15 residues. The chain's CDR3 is CASSFEISSYNEQFF. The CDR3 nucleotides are TGCGCCAGCAGCTTCGAGATTAGCTCCTACAATGAGCAGTTCTTC.

The CDR3 nucleotides read TGTGCCAGCACCGGTCAGCCCCAGCATTTT. This gives the protein CASTGQPQHF. The J gene is TRBJ1-5, the V gene TRBV25-1; D unclear. Trimming removed 7 bases at V and 6 bases at J, with 4 bases between. In germline, CDR1 is MGHDK, CDR2 SYGVNS. The CDR3 contains 10 residues.

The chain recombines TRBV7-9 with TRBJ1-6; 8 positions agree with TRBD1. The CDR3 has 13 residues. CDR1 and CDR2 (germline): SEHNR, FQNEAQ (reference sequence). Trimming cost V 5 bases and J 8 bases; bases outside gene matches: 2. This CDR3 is CASSVTGDSPLHF. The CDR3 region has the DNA TGTGCCAGCAGCGTGACAGGGGATTCACCCCTCCACTTT.

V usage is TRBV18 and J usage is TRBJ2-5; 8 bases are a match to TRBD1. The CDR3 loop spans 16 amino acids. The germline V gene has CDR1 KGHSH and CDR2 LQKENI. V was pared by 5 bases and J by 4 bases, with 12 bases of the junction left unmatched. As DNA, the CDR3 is TGTGCCAGCTCATCGATCAGGGGGCAGGGAGGAGAGACCCAGTACTTC. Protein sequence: CASSSIRGQGGETQYF.

The CDR3 DNA reads TGTGCCAGCAGTCCCGGGACAGGGGGCCTCAATGAGCAGTTCTTC. The encoded protein is CASSPGTGGLNEQFF. This chain links TRBV2 with TRBJ2-1, with 12 bases aligning to TRBD1. The CDR3 has 15 residues. Trimming at V came to 5 bases and at J to 6 bases, leaving 5 bases not matched to a gene. The germline gives CDR1 SNHLY, CDR2 FYNNEI.

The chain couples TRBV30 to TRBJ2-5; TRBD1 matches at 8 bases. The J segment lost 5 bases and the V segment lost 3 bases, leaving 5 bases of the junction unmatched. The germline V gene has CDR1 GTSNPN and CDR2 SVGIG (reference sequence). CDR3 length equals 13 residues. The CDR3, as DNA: TGTGCCTGGAGGGTTACAGGGGGGGAGACCCAGTACTTC. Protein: CAWRVTGGETQYF.

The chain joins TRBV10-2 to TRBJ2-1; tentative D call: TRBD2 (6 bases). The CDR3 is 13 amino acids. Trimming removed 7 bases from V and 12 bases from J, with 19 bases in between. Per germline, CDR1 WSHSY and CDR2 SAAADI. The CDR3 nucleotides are TGCGCCAGCATGGCGGAGGGCCCTGAGGTGCAGTTCTTC. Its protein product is CASMAEGPEVQFF.

This chain's CDR3 is CASWDSGRAHYEQYF. Written as DNA, the CDR3 is TGTGCCAGTTGGGATTCAGGGAGGGCGCACTACGAGCAGTACTTC. The chain uses TRBV6-5 and TRBJ2-7; 7 positions agree with TRBD2. V shed 9 bases and J 3 bases; nucleotides not matched to a gene: 14. This CDR3 is built from 15 residues. Looked up from germline, CDR1 is MNHEY and CDR2 is SVGAGI.

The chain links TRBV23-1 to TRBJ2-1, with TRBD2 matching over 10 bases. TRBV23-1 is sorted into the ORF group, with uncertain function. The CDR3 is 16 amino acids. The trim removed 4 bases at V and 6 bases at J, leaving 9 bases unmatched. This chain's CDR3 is CASSLGLAGVGNEQFF. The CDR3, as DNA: TGCGCCAGCAGTCTTGGGCTAGCGGGAGTCGGCAATGAGCAGTTCTTC.

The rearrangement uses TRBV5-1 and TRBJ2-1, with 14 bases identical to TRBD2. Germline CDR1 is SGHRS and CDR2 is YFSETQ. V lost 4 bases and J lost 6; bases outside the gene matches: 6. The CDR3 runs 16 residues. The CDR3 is CASSLGLAGVGNEQFF. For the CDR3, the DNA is TGCGCCAGCAGCCTGGGACTAGCGGGAGTTGGCAATGAGCAGTTCTTC.

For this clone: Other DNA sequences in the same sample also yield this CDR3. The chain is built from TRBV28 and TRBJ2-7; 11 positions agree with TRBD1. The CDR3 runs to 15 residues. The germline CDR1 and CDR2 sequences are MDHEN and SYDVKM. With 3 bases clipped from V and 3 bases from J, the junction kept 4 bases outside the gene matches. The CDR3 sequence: CASSFTGTGGYEQYF. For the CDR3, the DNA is TGTGCCAGCAGTTTCACCGGGACAGGGGGCTACGAGCAGTACTTC.

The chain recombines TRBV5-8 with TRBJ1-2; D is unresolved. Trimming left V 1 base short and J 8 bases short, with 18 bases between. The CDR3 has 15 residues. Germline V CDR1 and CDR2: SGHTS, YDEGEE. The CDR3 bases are TGTGCCAGCAGCTTGCGCCTTACGAGAGGAACGGGCTACACCTTC. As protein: CASSLRLTRGTGYTF.

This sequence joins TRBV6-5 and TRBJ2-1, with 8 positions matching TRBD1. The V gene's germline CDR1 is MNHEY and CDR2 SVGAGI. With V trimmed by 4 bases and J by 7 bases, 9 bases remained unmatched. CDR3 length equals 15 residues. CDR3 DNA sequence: TGTGCCAGCAGTTTCAGGGGGCGCGAGACAAATGAGCAGTTCTTC. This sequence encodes CASSFRGRETNEQFF.

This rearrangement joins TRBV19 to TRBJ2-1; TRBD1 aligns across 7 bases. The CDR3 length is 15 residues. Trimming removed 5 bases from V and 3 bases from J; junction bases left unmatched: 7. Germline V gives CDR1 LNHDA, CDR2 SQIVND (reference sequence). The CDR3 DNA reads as TGTGCCAGTAGTCCTATCGACAGGGACTACAATGAGCAGTTCTTC. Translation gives CASSPIDRDYNEQFF.